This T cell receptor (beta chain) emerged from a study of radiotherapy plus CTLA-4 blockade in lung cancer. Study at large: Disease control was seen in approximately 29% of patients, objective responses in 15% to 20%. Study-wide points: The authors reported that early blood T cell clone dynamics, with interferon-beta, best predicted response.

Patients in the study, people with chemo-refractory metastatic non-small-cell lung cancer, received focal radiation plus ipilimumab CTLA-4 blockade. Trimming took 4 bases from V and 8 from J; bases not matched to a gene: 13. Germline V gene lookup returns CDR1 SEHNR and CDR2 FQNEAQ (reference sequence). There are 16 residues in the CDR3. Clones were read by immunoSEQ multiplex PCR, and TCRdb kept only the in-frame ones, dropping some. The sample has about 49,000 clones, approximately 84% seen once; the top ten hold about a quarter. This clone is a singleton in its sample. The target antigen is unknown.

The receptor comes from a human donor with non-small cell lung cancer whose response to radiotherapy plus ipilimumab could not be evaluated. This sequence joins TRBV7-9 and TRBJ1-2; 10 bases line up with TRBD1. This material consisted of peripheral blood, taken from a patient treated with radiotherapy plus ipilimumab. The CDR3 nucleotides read TGTGCCAGCAGCTCGCCCCTGTCCGGGACAGGGGTCGGCTACACCTTC. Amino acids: CASSSPLSGTGVGYTF. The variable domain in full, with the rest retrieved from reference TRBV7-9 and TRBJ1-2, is DTGVSQNPRHKITKRGQNVTFRCDPISEHNRLYWYRQTLGQGPEFLTYFQNEAQLEKSRLLSDRFSAERPKGSFSTLEIQRTEQGDSAMYLCASSSPLSGTGVGYTFGSGTRLTVV.